This T cell receptor beta chain was captured by sequencing in a study of cytomegalovirus exposure and HLA in healthy donors. With regard to this clone: Antigen: not known.

Study-level results: Most of the TCR beta V segments (in an earlier analysis) were productive either about 90% or about 30% of the time.

Primers for the PCR totalled 60 Vbeta and 13 Jbeta. The protocol was immunoSEQ multiplex PCR, while the TCRdb copy is restricted to in-frame clones and leaves out a portion. The sample has a few hundred thousand clones; around 79% are singletons. The CDR3 sequence is 12 residues long. V was cut by 6 bases and J by 0 bases, with 8 bases left in between. Per the germline V gene, CDR1 is SQVTM and CDR2 is ANQGSEA. The chain recombines TRBV29-1 with TRBJ1-1; D not resolved. The TCR was taken from a girl between 2 and 10 years old in good health and CMV-seronegative. The sequencing sample was made of PBMCs. The CDR3 loop is CSVLTVNTEAFF. The CDR3 DNA follows: TGCAGCGTCCTCACTGTGAACACTGAAGCTTTCTTT.